Each of the 31 T cell receptor beta chains below was sequenced from the same sample in a study of blood T cell repertoires in COVID-19. Sequencing was performed with immunoSEQ multiplex PCR; in TCRdb, only in-frame clones are kept and a portion is missing. The sample records about 270,000 clones, 85% to 90% being singletons. Material: PBMCs or T cells enriched from blood (not recorded which). The receptor source for this set is a woman under 30 who had recovered from COVID-19.

The chain has TRBV9 and TRBJ2-5; 9 bases map to TRBD2. The CDR3 is 17 residues long. V gave up 0 bases and J gave up 3 bases; unmatched junction bases: 9. CDR1 is SGDLS, CDR2 YYNGEE, per germline. CDR3 in amino acids: CASSVDGIAGVKETQYF. The CDR3 DNA follows: TGTGCCAGCAGCGTAGATGGGATAGCGGGGGTGAAAGAGACCCAGTACTTC.

The chain employs TRBV28 and TRBJ1-6; D is ambiguous. The CDR3 is 16 amino acids. V was pared by 4 bases and J by 3 bases, with 13 bases between. Germline CDR1 is MDHEN and CDR2 is SYDVKM. CDR3 bases: TGTGCCAGCAGTTCCGGACGGGGTATCTATAATTCACCCCTCCACTTT. Amino acids: CASSSGRGIYNSPLHF.

The chain couples TRBV6-5 to TRBJ1-2, with no clear D. V was clipped by 6 bases and J by 2 bases, with 10 bases between them. This CDR3 is 13 amino acids long. Germline CDR1 MNHEY, CDR2 SVGAGI. The CDR3 sequence is CASRVHRNYGYTF. The CDR3 DNA reads TGTGCCAGCAGAGTACACCGAAACTATGGCTACACCTTC.

The rearrangement joins TRBV28 to TRBJ1-4; perhaps TRBD1 as D (5 bases). V was pared by 5 bases and J by 8 bases, with 21 bases between. The CDR3 is made up of 16 amino acids. The germline V gene has CDR1 MDHEN and CDR2 SYDVKM. As DNA, the CDR3 is TGTGCCAGCAGTAAGATGACCCCAGGGAGGAGCGAAAAACTGTTTTTT. Its protein is CASSKMTPGRSEKLFF.

The chain has TRBV9 and TRBJ1-2; D remains unclear. The ends were cut back, 4 bases at V and 7 bases at J, with 17 bases in the middle. The germline gives CDR1 SGDLS, CDR2 YYNGEE. The CDR3 is made up of 14 amino acids. The CDR3 loop reads CASSPPRPSSGYTF. The CDR3 DNA sequence: TGTGCCAGCAGCCCCCCGAGGCCCTCGAGTGGCTACACCTTC.

This clone has only one observation. V is TRBV27 and J is TRBJ2-7, with unresolved D. V was clipped by 6 bases and J by 4 bases, with 7 bases between them. The CDR3 runs 11 residues. CDR1 and CDR2 (germline): MNHEY, SMNVEV (reference sequence). CDR3 loop: CASRERYEQYF. In DNA, the CDR3 is TGTGCCAGCAGGGAGAGATACGAGCAGTACTTC.

The V call is TRBV19, the J call TRBJ1-1; D perhaps matches TRBD1 (5 bases). The CDR3 totals 13 residues. V was clipped by 7 bases and J by 1 base, with 10 bases between them. CDR1 is LNHDA, CDR2 SQIVND, per germline (reference sequence). The CDR3 loop is CASTLGQNTEAFF. The CDR3 DNA follows: TGTGCCAGTACCCTAGGACAGAACACTGAAGCTTTCTTT. Variable domain in full (rest from reference TRBV19 and TRBJ1-1): DGGITQSPKYLFRKEGQNVTLSCEQNLNHDAMYWYRQDPGQGLRLIYYSQIVNDFQKGDIAEGYSVSREKKESFPLTVTSAQKNPTAFYLCASTLGQNTEAFFGQGTRLTVV.

The chain has TRBV2 and TRBJ1-4; the D gene is possibly TRBD1 (6 bases). With 5 bases removed from V and 1 base from J, the gap between germline ends came to 11 bases. Germline CDR1 is SNHLY and CDR2 is FYNNEI. The CDR3 extends over 15 amino acids. The CDR3 loop reads CASSQTGLTNEKLFF. CDR3 DNA sequence: TGTGCCAGCAGTCAAACAGGGTTAACTAATGAAAAACTGTTTTTT.

CDR3 loop: CASSQGGRGNDYGYTF. CDR3 sequence (DNA): TGTGCCAGCAGCCAAGGGGGCAGGGGGAACGACTATGGCTACACCTTC. The chain couples TRBV3-1 (or the pseudogene TRBV3-2) to TRBJ1-2; 7 positions match TRBD1. V trimming: 1 base; J trimming: 3 bases; junction bases outside the gene matches: 8. Germline CDR1 LGHDT, CDR2 YNNKEL (reference sequence). This CDR3 comprises 16 residues.

The chain carries TRBV10-1 and TRBJ2-1; D may be TRBD2 (6 bases). Germline CDR1 WNHNN, CDR2 SYGVQD (reference sequence). The CDR3 length is 17 residues. V was trimmed by 3 bases and J by 4 bases, leaving 19 bases between them. The CDR3 DNA reads TGCGCCAGCAGTGATGTAGGAGGGACTGAGGCGTACAATGAGCAGTTCTTC. It codes for CASSDVGGTEAYNEQFF.

The gene calls are TRBV4-1 and TRBJ1-1; 7 bases are a match to TRBD1. Germline values: CDR1 MGHRA, CDR2 YSYEKL. Trimming removed 3 bases from V and 1 base from J; junction bases left unmatched: 5. The CDR3 extends over 15 amino acids. CDR3 nucleotides: TGCGCCAGCAGCCAGAATAGACAGGGGAACACTGAAGCTTTCTTT. This gives the protein CASSQNRQGNTEAFF.

V and J are TRBV3-1 (or the pseudogene TRBV3-2) and TRBJ2-5; no clear D. The germline gives CDR1 LGHDT, CDR2 YNNKEL (reference sequence). The V gene lost 1 base and the J gene lost 5 bases, with 8 bases spanning the gap. This CDR3 spans 13 amino acids. The CDR3 DNA sequence: TGTGCCAGCAGCCAAGGTAGCTTTGAGACCCAGTACTTC. It specifies CASSQGSFETQYF.

The chain employs TRBV2 and TRBJ2-2, with unresolved D. V gave up 8 bases and J gave up 1 base, with 8 bases separating them. Germline V gene lookup returns CDR1 SNHLY and CDR2 FYNNEI. The CDR3 extends over 13 amino acids. CDR3 sequence reads: CASGQWNTGELFF. The CDR3 DNA is TGTGCCAGCGGGCAATGGAACACCGGGGAGCTGTTTTTT.

The gene calls are TRBV7-9 and TRBJ1-1, with TRBD1 matching over 8 bases. Germline V gene lookup returns CDR1 SEHNR and CDR2 FQNEAQ (reference sequence). V shed 3 bases, J shed 6 bases, and the junction held 3 bases outside the gene matches. This CDR3 contains 13 residues. CDR3 nucleotide sequence: TGTGCCAGCAGCTTTCCACAGGGGGCTGAAGCTTTCTTT. This sequence encodes CASSFPQGAEAFF.

The V gene is TRBV10-1, the J gene TRBJ2-1; D gene unclear. The germline gives CDR1 WNHNN, CDR2 SYGVQD (reference sequence). The CDR3 totals 12 residues. V shed 4 bases and J shed 3 bases, with 4 bases lying between them. CDR3 residues: CASSGVYNEQFF. In DNA form, the CDR3 reads TGCGCCAGCAGTGGCGTCTACAATGAGCAGTTCTTC.

The rearrangement links TRBV5-1 to TRBJ2-3; D perhaps matches TRBD1 (5 bases). Trimming shortened V by 0 bases and J by 0 bases, and 26 bases separated the two germline ends. CDR3 length equals 21 residues. CDR1 is SGHRS, CDR2 YFSETQ, per germline. The CDR3: CASSLAPRVAVQTVSTDTQYF. CDR3 bases: TGCGCCAGCAGCTTGGCCCCCAGGGTGGCGGTTCAAACGGTTAGCACAGATACGCAGTATTTT.

This chain joins TRBV19 and TRBJ1-2; 7 bases map to TRBD1. V lost 1 base, J lost 1 base, and 6 bases stayed unmatched. Per germline, CDR1 LNHDA and CDR2 SQIVND (reference sequence). The CDR3 has 16 amino acids. CDR3: CASSIGGQSLNYGYTF. The CDR3 DNA sequence: TGTGCCAGTAGTATAGGGGGACAGTCTCTTAACTATGGCTACACCTTC. The full variable domain, in which reference TRBV19 and TRBJ1-2 provide the parts outside the CDR3, is DGGITQSPKYLFRKEGQNVTLSCEQNLNHDAMYWYRQDPGQGLRLIYYSQIVNDFQKGDIAEGYSVSREKKESFPLTVTSAQKNPTAFYLCASSIGGQSLNYGYTFGSGTRLTVV.

This clone was seen only once. The chain links TRBV9 to TRBJ2-7; the D gene is possibly TRBD2 (5 bases). This CDR3 has 14 residues. CDR1 is SGDLS and CDR2 is YYNGEE in the germline V gene. The V and J ends lost 2 bases and 2 bases respectively, with 11 bases between them. The CDR3 sequence is CASSVGLPPYEQYF. CDR3 DNA: TGTGCCAGCAGCGTTGGACTCCCGCCCTACGAGCAGTACTTC. Together with reference TRBV9 and TRBJ2-7, the CDR3 gives the full variable domain: DSGVTQTPKHLITATGQRVTLRCSPRSGDLSVYWYQQSLDQGLQFLIQYYNGEERAKGNILERFSAQQFPDLHSELNLSSLELGDSALYFCASSVGLPPYEQYFGPGTRLTVT.

The V and J genes are TRBV7-9 and TRBJ2-1, with 14 bases aligning to TRBD2. V was clipped by 5 bases and J by 5 bases; unmatched bases: 8. In germline, CDR1 is SEHNR, CDR2 FQNEAQ (reference sequence). The CDR3 spans 17 residues. The CDR3 protein is CASSRTSGGSLHNEQFF. DNA of the CDR3: TGTGCCAGCAGCCGGACTAGCGGGGGGTCACTACACAATGAGCAGTTCTTC.

This clone has only one observation. This chain uses TRBV5-1 with TRBJ2-1; D remains ambiguous. V was pared by 0 bases and J by 4 bases, with 5 bases between. CDR1 and CDR2 from the germline V gene are SGHRS and YFSETQ. The CDR3 is made up of 13 amino acids. The CDR3 coding sequence is TGCGCCAGCAGCTTGGGACTTTACAATGAGCAGTTCTTC. Translation: CASSLGLYNEQFF.

This chain uses TRBV5-4 with TRBJ1-2; 12 bases fit TRBD1. Germline CDR1 reads SGHNT; CDR2 reads YYREEE (reference sequence). This CDR3 region has 16 residues. V lost 0 bases and J lost 5; bases outside the gene matches: 5. CDR3 sequence reads: CASSLGGQGAEYGYTF. The CDR3, as DNA: TGTGCCAGCAGCTTGGGGGGACAGGGGGCGGAATATGGCTACACCTTC.

This clone was detected only once. The CDR3 nucleotides are TGTGCCAGCAGCTTAGGCGGTCGAAGACCCAGCTCCTACAATGAGCAGTTCTTC. This translates into CASSLGGRRPSSYNEQFF. The chain links TRBV7-2 to TRBJ2-1; D remains ambiguous. Deletions cut 1 base from V and 0 bases from J, with 16 bases between. The V gene's germline CDR1 is SGHTA and CDR2 FQGNSA. The CDR3 covers 18 residues.

V usage is TRBV11-2 and J usage is TRBJ2-5; 8 nucleotides align to TRBD2. Unmatched junction bases numbered 3, after V lost 1 base and J lost 5 bases. CDR1 is SGHAT, CDR2 FQNNGV, per germline. The CDR3 totals 14 residues. CDR3 in DNA: TGTGCCAGCAGCTTAGTCGGGGGGGTGGAGACCCAGTACTTC. The encoded protein is CASSLVGGVETQYF.

The rearrangement links TRBV27 to TRBJ1-4; 10 positions agree with TRBD1. This CDR3 has 21 amino acids. The V and J ends lost 3 bases and 0 bases, in that order; junction bases with no gene match: 16. Germline CDR1 MNHEY, CDR2 SMNVEV (reference sequence). The CDR3 DNA reads as TGTGCCAGCAGTTTCAGTTGGGAAGGACAGGGGGGGAGCACAACTAATGAAAAACTGTTTTTT. Translating gives CASSFSWEGQGGSTTNEKLFF.

The V gene is TRBV10-2, the J gene TRBJ2-3; 10 nucleotides agree with TRBD1. Germline CDR1 is WSHSY and CDR2 is SAAADI. The CDR3 loop spans 14 amino acids. Trimming at V came to 4 bases and at J to 9 bases, leaving 7 bases not matched to a gene. The CDR3 protein is CASSAGTGVRTQYF. CDR3 nucleotides: TGCGCCAGCAGTGCCGGGACAGGGGTCAGGACGCAGTATTTT.

This clone was picked up a small number of times. Written as DNA, the CDR3 is TGTGCCATCAGTGAGTCTTCTGGGCAGCTCACTGAAGCTTTCTTT. Translating it yields CAISESSGQLTEAFF. The J gene is TRBJ1-1, the V gene TRBV10-3; D is uncertain. Germline CDR1 is ENHRY and CDR2 is SYGVKD. Between the trimmed V and J ends, which lost 0 bases and 4 bases, there was a span of 12 bases. The CDR3 sequence is 15 residues long.

The chain is built from TRBV25-1 and TRBJ2-1, with TRBD2 as a possible D gene (6 bases). Looked up from germline, CDR1 is MGHDK and CDR2 is SYGVNS. Trimming stripped 6 bases from V and 10 bases from J, with 13 bases between. The CDR3 runs 12 residues. CDR3 coding DNA: TGTGCCAGCAGCCTTGGGGCGGGGGAGCAGTTCTTC. Its translation: CASSLGAGEQFF. Full variable domain (outside the CDR3, taken from reference TRBV25-1 and TRBJ2-1): EADIYQTPRYLVIGTGKKITLECSQTMGHDKMYWYQQDPGMELHLIHYSYGVNSTEKGDLSSESTVSRIRTEHFPLTLESARPSHTSQYLCASSLGAGEQFFGPGTRLTVL.

The chain links TRBV2 to TRBJ2-1; tentative D call: TRBD1 (5 bases). Germline V lookup: CDR1 SNHLY, CDR2 FYNNEI. CDR3 length: 14 amino acids. The germline V and J ends were trimmed by 7 bases and 9 bases, with 19 bases remaining between them. For the CDR3, the DNA is TGTGCCAGCAACGTGCCCTCTCAAGGGGTTGAGCAGTTCTTC. Protein: CASNVPSQGVEQFF. The whole variable domain, remainder taken from reference TRBV2 and TRBJ2-1, is EPEVTQTPSHQVTQMGQEVILRCVPISNHLYFYWYRQILGQKVEFLVSFYNNEISEKSEIFDDQFSVERPDGSNFTLKIRSTKLEDSAMYFCASNVPSQGVEQFFGPGTRLTVL.

This chain links TRBV14 with TRBJ2-7; 9 bases map to TRBD1. J gave up 6 bases and V 4 bases, and 7 bases lay outside the gene matches. CDR1 is SGHDN, CDR2 FVKESK, per germline. The CDR3 loop spans 14 amino acids. CDR3 nucleotide sequence: TGTGCCAGCAGCCTACACAGGGGGCAGGGCGAGCAGTACTTC. It encodes CASSLHRGQGEQYF. Full variable domain (remainder filled in from reference TRBV14 and TRBJ2-7): EAGVTQFPSHSVIEKGQTVTLRCDPISGHDNLYWYRRVMGKEIKFLLHFVKESKQDESGMPNNRFLAERTGGTYSTLKVQPAELEDSGVYFCASSLHRGQGEQYFGPGTRLTVT.

This clone showed up just a few times. CDR3 sequence reads: CASSLEQGLNEKLFF. CDR3 bases: TGTGCCAGCAGCTTGGAACAGGGCCTTAATGAAAAACTGTTTTTT. The chain carries TRBV5-8 and TRBJ1-4; perhaps TRBD1 as D (6 bases). Per germline, CDR1 SGHTS and CDR2 YDEGEE. The CDR3 sequence is 15 residues long. Deletions cut 0 bases from V and 4 bases from J, with 10 bases between.

This clone was observed once. This chain joins TRBV3-1 (or the pseudogene TRBV3-2) and TRBJ1-2, with 9 bases that match TRBD1. The CDR3 is made up of 16 amino acids. Germline CDR1 LGHDT, CDR2 YNNKEL (reference sequence). Germline trimming cut 5 bases from V and 4 bases from J; bases unmatched to any gene: 11. The CDR3 DNA reads TGTGCCAGCAGCTACGGACAGGGGAGTACCTCCTATGGCTACACCTTC. Translation gives CASSYGQGSTSYGYTF.